Sequencing of this T cell receptor beta chain was carried out in a study of blood T cell repertoires in COVID-19. Turning to the study itself: Donors in the United States, Italy and Spain gave samples during acute or convalescent COVID-19. Sample material is recorded as cDNA or gDNA derived from T cells, B-cell-depleted T cells, or PBMCs.

V lost 7 bases to trimming and J lost 6 bases, with 12 bases between them. CDR1 LNHDA and CDR2 SQIVND come from the germline V gene (reference sequence). This CDR3 is built from 12 residues. In the source study's methods: Amplified reference gene primers provided the basis for estimating nucleated cell counts. Produced via immunoSEQ multiplex PCR; TCRdb's table is partial and in-frame only. That table is the source of V, J and clone size, and D and trimming were worked out from the DNA. Of under 200,000 clones in the sample, 87% were seen once. This TCR was sampled from a man aged 55 to 69 with active or convalescent COVID-19. Sequenced material: peripheral blood. The chain recombines TRBV19 with TRBJ1-1, with D tentatively TRBD1 (5 bases). CDR3 bases: TGTGCCAGTATCTTCCCAGGGTCTGAAGCTTTCTTT. Its translation: CASIFPGSEAFF.